This T cell receptor beta chain was identified in a study of CD8 T cells in Susac syndrome. Broader study findings: The study's TCR sequencing and HLA analysis covered a relatively small number of individuals, and the study acknowledged this.

Note on this clonotype: Antigen unknown.

Sequencing of TCR beta, carried out with a high-throughput approach, was applied to CD8+ and CD4+ T cells from the blood. TEMRA cells were FACS-enriched, unlike CD8+ and CD4+ T cells, which were negatively isolated. This CDR3 has 14 residues. V shed 4 bases and J 5 bases; nucleotides not matched to a gene: 7. From germline, CDR1 is MNHEY and CDR2 SMNVEV (reference sequence). With random hexamers, reverse transcription was performed on about 0.45 to 1 ug of RNA. An immunoSEQ multiplex PCR generated amplified TCR beta CDR3 products spanning 54 Vbeta and 13 Jbeta. Each CDR3 protein gets one entry after TCRdb re-called the immunoSEQ multiplex PCR reads with MiXCR. The sample has 150,000 to 160,000 distinct CDR3 sequences, about 95% seen once.

This chain connects TRBV27 to TRBJ2-7, with 8 nucleotides matching TRBD1. Sample: CD8+ T cells from PBMCs. The TCR originated in a human donor with multiple sclerosis. CDR3 bases: TGTGCCAGCAGTTCCCAGGGGGCCTCGCACGAGCAGTACTTC. It yields the protein CASSSQGASHEQYF.